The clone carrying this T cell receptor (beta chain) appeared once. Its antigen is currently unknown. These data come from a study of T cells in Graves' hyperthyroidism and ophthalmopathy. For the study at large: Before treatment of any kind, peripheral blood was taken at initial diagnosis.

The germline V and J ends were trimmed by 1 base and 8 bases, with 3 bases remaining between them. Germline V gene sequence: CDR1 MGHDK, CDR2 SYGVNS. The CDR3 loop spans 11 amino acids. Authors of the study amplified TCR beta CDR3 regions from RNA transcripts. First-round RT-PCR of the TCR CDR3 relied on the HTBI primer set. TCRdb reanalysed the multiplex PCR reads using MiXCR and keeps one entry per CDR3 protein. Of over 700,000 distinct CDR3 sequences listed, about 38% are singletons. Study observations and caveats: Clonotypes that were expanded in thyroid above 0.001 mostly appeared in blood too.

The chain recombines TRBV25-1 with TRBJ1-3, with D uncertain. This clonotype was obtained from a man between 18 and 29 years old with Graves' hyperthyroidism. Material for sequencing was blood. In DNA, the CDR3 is TGTGCCAGCAGTGAATGGGACACCATATATTTT. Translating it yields CASSEWDTIYF.